This T cell receptor beta chain was identified in a study of blood T cell repertoires in COVID-19. Study-wide context: Sources were T cells, B-cell-depleted T cells, or PBMCs; the material itself was cDNA or gDNA.

This CDR3 is built from 14 residues. J gave up 7 bases and V 4 bases, and 3 bases lay outside the gene matches. Germline lookup yields CDR1 SGHRS and CDR2 YFSETQ. Only one count was recorded for this clone. Repertoires were generated with immunoSEQ multiplex PCR, while TCRdb's copy carries only in-frame clones and drops some. The sample has 270,000 or so clones, 90% seen once. Specimen: peripheral blood. This clonotype was obtained from a woman aged 55-69 years with COVID-19, enrolled during active disease. The gene calls are TRBV5-1 and TRBJ2-1, with TRBD2 matching 12 bases. The CDR3 spells CASSRTSGANEQFF. The CDR3 DNA reads as TGCGCCAGCAGCAGGACTAGCGGGGCGAATGAGCAGTTCTTC.